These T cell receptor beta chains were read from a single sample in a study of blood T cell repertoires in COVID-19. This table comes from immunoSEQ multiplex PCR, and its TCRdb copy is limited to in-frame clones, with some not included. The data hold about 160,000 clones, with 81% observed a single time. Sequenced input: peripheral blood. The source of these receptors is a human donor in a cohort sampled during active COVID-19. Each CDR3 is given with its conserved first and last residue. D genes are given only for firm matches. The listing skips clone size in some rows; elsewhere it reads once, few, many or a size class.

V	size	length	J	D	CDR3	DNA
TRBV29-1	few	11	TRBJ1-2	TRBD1	CSVDGQGDYTF	TGCAGCGTTGATGGGCAGGGGGACTACACCTTC
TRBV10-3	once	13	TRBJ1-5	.	CACGEGSNQPQHF	TGTGCCTGCGGGGAGGGTAGCAATCAGCCCCAGCATTTT
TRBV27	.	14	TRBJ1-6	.	CASRPGQTNSPLHF	TGTGCCAGCAGGCCGGGACAAACTAATTCACCCCTCCACTTT
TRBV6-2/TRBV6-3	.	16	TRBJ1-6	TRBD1	CASSRLDRAWNSPLHF	TGTGCCAGCAGCAGATTGGACAGGGCCTGGAATTCACCCCTCCACTTT
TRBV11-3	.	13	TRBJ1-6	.	CASSWRTDSPLHF	TGTGCCAGCAGCTGGAGAACTGATTCACCCCTCCACTTT
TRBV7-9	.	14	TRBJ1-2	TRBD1	CASSWDSDSYGYTF	TGTGCCAGCAGCTGGGACAGCGATTCCTATGGCTACACCTTC
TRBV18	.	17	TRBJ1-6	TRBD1	CASSLGQASSYNSPLHF	TGTGCCAGCTCATTAGGACAGGCGAGCTCCTATAATTCACCCCTCCACTTT
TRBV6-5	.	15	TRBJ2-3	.	CASRDLLVRTDTQYF	TGTGCCAGCAGGGATTTACTAGTGCGCACAGATACGCAGTATTTT
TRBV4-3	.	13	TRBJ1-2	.	CASSQSINYGYTF	TGCGCCAGCAGCCAATCTATTAACTATGGCTACACCTTC
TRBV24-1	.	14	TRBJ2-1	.	CATSAGQGYNEQFF	TGTGCCACCAGTGCTGGCCAGGGTTACAATGAGCAGTTCTTC
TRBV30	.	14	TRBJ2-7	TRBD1	CAWRGGQGEDEQYF	TGTGCCTGGAGGGGTGGACAGGGAGAGGATGAGCAGTACTTC